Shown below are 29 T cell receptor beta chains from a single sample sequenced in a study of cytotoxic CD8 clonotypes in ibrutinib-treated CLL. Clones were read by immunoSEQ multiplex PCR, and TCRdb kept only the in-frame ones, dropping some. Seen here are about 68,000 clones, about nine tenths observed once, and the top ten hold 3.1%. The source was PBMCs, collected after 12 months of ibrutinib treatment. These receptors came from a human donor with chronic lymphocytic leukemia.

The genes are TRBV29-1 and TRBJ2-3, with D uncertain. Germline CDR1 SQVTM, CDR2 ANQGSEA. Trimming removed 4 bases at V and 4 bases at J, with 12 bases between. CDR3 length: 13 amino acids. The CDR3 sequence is CSVGTVGADTQYF. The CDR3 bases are TGCAGCGTTGGAACAGTAGGCGCAGATACGCAGTATTTT.

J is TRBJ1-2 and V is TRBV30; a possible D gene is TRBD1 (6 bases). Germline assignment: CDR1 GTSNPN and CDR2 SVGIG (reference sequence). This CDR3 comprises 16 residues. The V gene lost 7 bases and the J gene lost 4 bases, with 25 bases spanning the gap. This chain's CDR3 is CAYRSWGGLGAYGYTF. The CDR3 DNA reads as TGTGCCTACCGGTCCTGGGGGGGGCTCGGGGCCTATGGCTACACCTTC.

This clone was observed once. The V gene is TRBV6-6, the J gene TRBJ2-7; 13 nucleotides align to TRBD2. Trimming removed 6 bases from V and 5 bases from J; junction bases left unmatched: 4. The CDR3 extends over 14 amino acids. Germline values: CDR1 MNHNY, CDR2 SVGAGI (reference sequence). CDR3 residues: CASSRLAGGNEQYF. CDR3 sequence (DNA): TGTGCCAGCAGCCGACTAGCGGGAGGTAACGAGCAGTACTTC.

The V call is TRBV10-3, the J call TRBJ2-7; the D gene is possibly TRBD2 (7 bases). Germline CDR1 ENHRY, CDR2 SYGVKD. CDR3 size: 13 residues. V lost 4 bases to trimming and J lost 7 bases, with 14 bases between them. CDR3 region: CAISARGEGEQYF. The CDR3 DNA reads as TGTGCCATCAGTGCAAGGGGGGAGGGGGAGCAGTACTTC.

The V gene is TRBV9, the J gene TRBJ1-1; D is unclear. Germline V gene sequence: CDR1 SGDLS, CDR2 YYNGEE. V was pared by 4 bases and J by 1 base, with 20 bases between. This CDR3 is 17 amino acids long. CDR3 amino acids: CASSPRTFQQENTEAFF. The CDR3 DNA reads TGTGCCAGCAGCCCACGAACTTTTCAACAAGAGAACACTGAAGCTTTCTTT.

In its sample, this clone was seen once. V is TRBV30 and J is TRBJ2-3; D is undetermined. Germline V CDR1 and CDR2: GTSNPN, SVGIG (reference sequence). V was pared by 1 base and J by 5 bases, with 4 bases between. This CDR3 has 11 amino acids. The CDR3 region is CAWSAGDTQYF. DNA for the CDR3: TGTGCCTGGAGTGCTGGAGATACGCAGTATTTT. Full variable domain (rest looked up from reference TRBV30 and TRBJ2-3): SQTIHQWPATLVQPVGSPLSLECTVEGTSNPNLYWYRQAAGRGLQLLFYSVGIGQISSEVPQNLSASRPQDRQFILSSKKLLLSDSGFYLCAWSAGDTQYFGPGTRLTVL.

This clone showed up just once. In DNA form, the CDR3 reads TGTGCCAGCTCACCAGTGGACAGGGAGTCTCAGCCCCAGCATTTT. Translating it yields CASSPVDRESQPQHF. The chain employs TRBV18 and TRBJ1-5; TRBD1 aligns across 8 bases. The V and J ends lost 2 bases and 6 bases, in that order; junction bases with no gene match: 6. This CDR3 is built from 15 residues. CDR1 is KGHSH and CDR2 is LQKENI in the germline V gene.

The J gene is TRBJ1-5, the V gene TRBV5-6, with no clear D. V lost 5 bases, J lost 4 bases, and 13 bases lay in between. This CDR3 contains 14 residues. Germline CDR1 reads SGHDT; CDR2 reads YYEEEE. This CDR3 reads CASSSRFGNQPQHF. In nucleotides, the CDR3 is TGTGCCAGCAGTTCGCGGTTCGGAAATCAGCCCCAGCATTTT. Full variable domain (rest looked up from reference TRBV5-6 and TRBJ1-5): DAGVTQSPTHLIKTRGQQVTLRCSPKSGHDTVSWYQQALGQGPQFIFQYYEEEERQRGNFPDRFSGHQFPNYSSELNVNALLLGDSALYLCASSSRFGNQPQHFGDGTRLSIL.

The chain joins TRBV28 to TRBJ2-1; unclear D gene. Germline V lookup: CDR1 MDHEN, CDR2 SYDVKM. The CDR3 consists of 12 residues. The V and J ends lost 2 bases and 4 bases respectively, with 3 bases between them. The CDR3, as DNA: TGTGCCAGCAGTTTAGGTTACAATGAGCAGTTCTTC. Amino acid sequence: CASSLGYNEQFF.

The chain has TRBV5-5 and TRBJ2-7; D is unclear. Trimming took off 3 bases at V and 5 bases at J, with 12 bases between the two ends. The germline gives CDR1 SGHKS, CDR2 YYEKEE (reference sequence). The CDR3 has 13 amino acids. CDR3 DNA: TGTGCCAGCAGCTCATTCCTCCGGGACGAGCAGTACTTC. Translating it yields CASSSFLRDEQYF.

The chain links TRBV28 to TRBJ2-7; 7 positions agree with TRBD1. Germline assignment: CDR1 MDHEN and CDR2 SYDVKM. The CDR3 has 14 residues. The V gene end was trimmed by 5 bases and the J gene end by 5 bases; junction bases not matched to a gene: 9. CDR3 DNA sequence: TGTGCCAGCAGTCCTCCTGACAGGGATAACGAGCAGTACTTC. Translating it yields CASSPPDRDNEQYF.

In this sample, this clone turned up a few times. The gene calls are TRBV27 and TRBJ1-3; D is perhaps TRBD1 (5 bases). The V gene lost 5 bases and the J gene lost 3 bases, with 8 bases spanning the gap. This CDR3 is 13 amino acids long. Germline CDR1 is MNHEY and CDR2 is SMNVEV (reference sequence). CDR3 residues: CASSPGYGNTIYF. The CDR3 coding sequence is TGTGCCAGCAGTCCAGGGTATGGAAACACCATATATTTT.

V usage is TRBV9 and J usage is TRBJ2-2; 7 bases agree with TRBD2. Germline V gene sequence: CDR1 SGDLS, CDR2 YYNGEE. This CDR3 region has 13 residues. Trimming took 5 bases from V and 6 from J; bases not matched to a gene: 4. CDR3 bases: TGTGCCAGCAGTAAAACTAGCGCCGGGGAGCTGTTTTTT. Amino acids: CASSKTSAGELFF.

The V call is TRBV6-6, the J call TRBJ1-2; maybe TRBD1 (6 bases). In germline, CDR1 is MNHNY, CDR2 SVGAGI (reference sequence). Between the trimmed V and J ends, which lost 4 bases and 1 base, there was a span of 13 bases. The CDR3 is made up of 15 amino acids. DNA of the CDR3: TGTGCCAGCAGTTCCGGACAGAATATTAACTATGGCTACACCTTC. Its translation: CASSSGQNINYGYTF.

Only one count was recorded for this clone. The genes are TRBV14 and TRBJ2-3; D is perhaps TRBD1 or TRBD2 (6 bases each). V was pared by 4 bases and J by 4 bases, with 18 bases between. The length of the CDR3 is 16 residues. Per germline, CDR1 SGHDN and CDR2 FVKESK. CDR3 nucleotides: TGTGCCAGCAGCCCCTTGGATGGGGGGCCTGCAGATACGCAGTATTTT. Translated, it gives CASSPLDGGPADTQYF.

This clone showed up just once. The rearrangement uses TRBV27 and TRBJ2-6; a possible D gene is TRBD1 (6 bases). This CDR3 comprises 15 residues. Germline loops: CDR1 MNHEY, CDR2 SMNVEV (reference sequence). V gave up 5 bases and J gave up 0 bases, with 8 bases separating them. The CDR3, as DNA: TGTGCCAGCAGTCCAGGGGTCTCTGGGGCCAACGTCCTGACTTTC. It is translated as CASSPGVSGANVLTF. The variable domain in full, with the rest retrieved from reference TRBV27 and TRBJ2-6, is EAQVTQNPRYLITVTGKKLTVTCSQNMNHEYMSWYRQDPGLGLRQIYYSMNVEVTDKGDVPEGYKVSRKEKRNFPLILESPSPNQTSLYFCASSPGVSGANVLTFGAGSRLTVL.

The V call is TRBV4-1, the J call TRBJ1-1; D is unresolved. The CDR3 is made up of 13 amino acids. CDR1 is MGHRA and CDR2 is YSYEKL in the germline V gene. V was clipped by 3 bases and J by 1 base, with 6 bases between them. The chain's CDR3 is CASSHSPNTEAFF. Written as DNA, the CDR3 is TGCGCCAGCAGCCACAGCCCGAACACTGAAGCTTTCTTT.

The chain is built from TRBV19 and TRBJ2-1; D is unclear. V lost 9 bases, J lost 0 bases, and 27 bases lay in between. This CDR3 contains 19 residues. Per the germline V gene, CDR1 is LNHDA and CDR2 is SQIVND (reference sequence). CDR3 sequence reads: CASHFGPEERISSYNEQFF. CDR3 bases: TGTGCCAGCCACTTTGGGCCTGAGGAGCGCATAAGCTCCTACAATGAGCAGTTCTTC.

Here the CDR3 DNA reads TGCAGTGCCAACAGGGAAACTGAAGCTTTCTTT. This translates into CSANRETEAFF. The chain uses TRBV20-1 and TRBJ1-1, with D perhaps matching TRBD1 (6 bases). V dropped 6 bases and J dropped 5 bases, with 10 bases sitting between them. This CDR3 contains 11 residues. Germline CDR1 and CDR2: DFQATT and SNEGSKA (reference sequence).

The CDR3 here is CASSIGTVRTATDEQFF. The CDR3 region has the DNA TGTGCCAGTAGTATAGGTACAGTCCGAACCGCGACGGATGAGCAGTTCTTC. The chain recombines TRBV19 with TRBJ2-1; D gene unclear. This CDR3 has 17 residues. The V and J ends lost 1 base and 8 bases respectively, with 21 bases between them. Germline V gene data show CDR1 as LNHDA and CDR2 as SQIVND (reference sequence).

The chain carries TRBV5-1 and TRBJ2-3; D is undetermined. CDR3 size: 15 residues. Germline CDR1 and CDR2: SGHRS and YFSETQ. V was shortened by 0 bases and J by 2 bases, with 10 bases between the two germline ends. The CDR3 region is CASSLVLDITDTQYF. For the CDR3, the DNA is TGCGCCAGCAGCTTGGTTTTAGACATCACAGATACGCAGTATTTT.

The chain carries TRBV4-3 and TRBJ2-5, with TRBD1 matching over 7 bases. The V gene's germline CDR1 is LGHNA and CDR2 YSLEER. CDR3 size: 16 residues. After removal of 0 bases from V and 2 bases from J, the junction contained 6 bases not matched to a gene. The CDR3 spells CASSQEIATGQETQYF. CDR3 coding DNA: TGCGCCAGCAGCCAAGAAATAGCGACAGGGCAAGAGACCCAGTACTTC.

The CDR3 DNA reads as TGTGCCAGCAGCTCGACGAGGGGAAGCTACAATGAGCAGTTCTTC. Residues: CASSSTRGSYNEQFF. The rearrangement links TRBV11-2 to TRBJ2-1; D is tentatively TRBD1 or TRBD2 (5 bases each). Germline V gene lookup returns CDR1 SGHAT and CDR2 FQNNGV. Trimming removed 4 bases at V and 3 bases at J, with 13 bases between. The CDR3 spans 15 residues.

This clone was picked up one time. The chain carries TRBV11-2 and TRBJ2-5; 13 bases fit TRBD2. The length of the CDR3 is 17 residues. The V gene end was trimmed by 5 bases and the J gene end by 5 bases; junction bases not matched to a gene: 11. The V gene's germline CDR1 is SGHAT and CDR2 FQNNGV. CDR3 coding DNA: TGTGCCAGCAGCCCCTACAGGACTAGCGGGAGCAGTGAGACCCAGTACTTC. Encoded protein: CASSPYRTSGSSETQYF.

The chain's CDR3 is CASSFLTGQYEQYF. The CDR3 DNA is TGTGCCAGCAGCTTTTTAACAGGCCAGTACGAGCAGTACTTC. V is TRBV11-3 and J is TRBJ2-7, with D perhaps TRBD1 (5 bases). CDR1 and CDR2 from the germline V gene are SGHNT and YENEEA. V lost 3 bases and J 4 bases, leaving 13 bases between the germline ends. CDR3 size: 14 residues.

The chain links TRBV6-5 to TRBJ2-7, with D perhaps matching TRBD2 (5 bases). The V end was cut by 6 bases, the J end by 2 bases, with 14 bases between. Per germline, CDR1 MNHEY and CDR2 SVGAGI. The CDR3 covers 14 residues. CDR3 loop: CASSQNDYPYEQYF. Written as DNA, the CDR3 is TGTGCCAGCAGCCAAAACGACTACCCCTACGAGCAGTACTTC.

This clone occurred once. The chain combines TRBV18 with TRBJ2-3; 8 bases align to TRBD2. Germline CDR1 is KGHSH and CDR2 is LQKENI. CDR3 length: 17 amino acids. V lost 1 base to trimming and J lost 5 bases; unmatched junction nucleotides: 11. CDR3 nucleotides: TGTGCCAGCTCACCACTTAAACGGGAGGGTTATAAAGATACGCAGTATTTT. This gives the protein CASSPLKREGYKDTQYF.

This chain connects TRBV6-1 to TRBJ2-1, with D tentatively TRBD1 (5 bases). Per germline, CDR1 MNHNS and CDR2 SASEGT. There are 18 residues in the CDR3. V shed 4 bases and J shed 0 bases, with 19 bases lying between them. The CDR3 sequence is CASSAPRQGSYSYNEQFF. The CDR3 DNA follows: TGTGCCAGCAGTGCTCCACGGCAGGGTAGCTACTCCTACAATGAGCAGTTCTTC.

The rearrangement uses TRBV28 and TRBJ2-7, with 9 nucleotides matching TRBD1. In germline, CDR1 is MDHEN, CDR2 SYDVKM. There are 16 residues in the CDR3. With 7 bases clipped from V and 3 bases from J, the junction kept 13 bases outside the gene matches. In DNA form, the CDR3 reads TGTGCCAGCACCCGGGGGGACAGGGAGCGCCTCTACGAGCAGTACTTC. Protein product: CASTRGDRERLYEQYF.